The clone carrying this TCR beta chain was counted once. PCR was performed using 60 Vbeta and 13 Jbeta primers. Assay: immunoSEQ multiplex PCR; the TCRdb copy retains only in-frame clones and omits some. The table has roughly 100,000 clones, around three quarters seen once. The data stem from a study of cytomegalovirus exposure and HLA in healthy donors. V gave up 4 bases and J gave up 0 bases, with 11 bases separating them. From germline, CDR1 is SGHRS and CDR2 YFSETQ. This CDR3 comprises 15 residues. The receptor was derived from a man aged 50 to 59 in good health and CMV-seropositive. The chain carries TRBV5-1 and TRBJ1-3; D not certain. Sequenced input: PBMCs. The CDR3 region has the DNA TGCGCCAGCAGCCGCGACTCCCGCTCTGGAAACACCATATATTTT. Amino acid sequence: CASSRDSRSGNTIYF.